The 14 T cell receptor beta chains in this list originate from one sample, sequenced in a study of PD-L1 blockade in urothelial cancer. Sequencing used immunoSEQ multiplex PCR; TCRdb keeps in-frame clones, though not all of them. This repertoire shows some 90,000 clones, around 89% found once; its top ten account for roughly 0.99%. Time point in this sample: pretreatment peripheral blood. This material consisted of PBMCs, taken around atezolizumab (anti-PD-L1) treatment. Receptors were obtained from a woman of 80 years or more with urothelial cancer.

The rearrangement joins TRBV2 to TRBJ1-2; unclear D gene. The ends were cut back, 8 bases at V and 5 bases at J, with 21 bases in the middle. The germline V gene has CDR1 SNHLY and CDR2 FYNNEI. The CDR3 is 15 amino acids. CDR3 residues: CASHSPTADGYGYTF. CDR3 nucleotides: TGTGCCAGCCACTCCCCCACCGCAGACGGGTATGGCTACACCTTC.

The rearrangement uses TRBV28 and TRBJ2-7; D may be TRBD2 (6 bases). V lost 3 bases, J lost 2 bases, and 11 bases lay in between. Germline assignment: CDR1 MDHEN and CDR2 SYDVKM. This CDR3 is 14 amino acids long. CDR3 amino acids: CASSLVSGAYEQYF. In DNA, the CDR3 is TGTGCCAGCAGTTTGGTTTCGGGGGCCTACGAGCAGTACTTC.

Comments on this clone: The same CDR3 also results from other DNA sequences found in this sample. This chain connects TRBV5-1 to TRBJ1-1; 8 bases are a match to TRBD1. This CDR3 has 14 amino acids. V was pared by 4 bases and J by 1 base, with 3 bases of the junction left unmatched. Germline V gene sequence: CDR1 SGHRS, CDR2 YFSETQ. The DNA of the CDR3 is TGCGCCAGCAGCGCTGGGACAGGGAACACTGAAGCTTTCTTT. It encodes CASSAGTGNTEAFF.

The chain is built from TRBV5-6 and TRBJ2-1; TRBD1 matches 7 bases. The CDR3 spans 19 residues. Per germline, CDR1 SGHDT and CDR2 YYEEEE. J lost 5 bases, V lost 3 bases, and 20 bases had no gene match. DNA of the CDR3: TGTGCCAGCAGCTCGAAGACAGGGACCTGGGACGGGGCTAACAATGAGCAGTTCTTC. This codes for CASSSKTGTWDGANNEQFF.

V gene TRBV4-1 combines with J gene TRBJ1-4; D is perhaps TRBD1 (6 bases). CDR1 and CDR2 from the germline V gene are MGHRA and YSYEKL. This CDR3 comprises 16 residues. Trimming left V 0 bases short and J 4 bases short, with 12 bases between. CDR3 sequence (DNA): TGCGCCAGCAGCCAAGATTGGCAGGGGAGTAATGAAAAACTGTTTTTT. Residues: CASSQDWQGSNEKLFF.

The chain recombines TRBV14 with TRBJ2-5; a possible D gene is TRBD1 (6 bases). V gave up 0 bases and J gave up 4 bases, with 6 bases separating them. Germline lookup yields CDR1 SGHDN and CDR2 FVKESK. CDR3 length: 13 residues. DNA for the CDR3: TGTGCCAGCAGCCAAGACAGGGGAGAGACCCAGTACTTC. Its protein product is CASSQDRGETQYF. Looking up the rest from reference TRBV14 and TRBJ2-5 gives the full variable domain: EAGVTQFPSHSVIEKGQTVTLRCDPISGHDNLYWYRRVMGKEIKFLLHFVKESKQDESGMPNNRFLAERTGGTYSTLKVQPAELEDSGVYFCASSQDRGETQYFGPGTRLLVL.

V usage is TRBV2 and J usage is TRBJ2-7; 10 bases map to TRBD2. Unmatched junction bases numbered 4, after V lost 4 bases and J lost 4 bases. This CDR3 spans 14 amino acids. Germline CDR1 reads SNHLY; CDR2 reads FYNNEI. The CDR3 DNA reads as TGTGCCAGCAGTGCGGGACTAGCGTCGTACGAGCAGTACTTC. Translating gives CASSAGLASYEQYF.

The CDR3: CASSSAGGGYGYTF. DNA for the CDR3: TGTGCCAGCAGTTCCGCCGGGGGAGGATATGGCTACACCTTC. The chain employs TRBV6-5 and TRBJ1-2; D is perhaps TRBD1 (5 bases). The CDR3 has 14 residues. Trimming left V 4 bases short and J 5 bases short, with 14 bases between. The germline gives CDR1 MNHEY, CDR2 SVGAGI.

This clone was observed once. This rearrangement joins TRBV28 to TRBJ1-2; 9 bases line up with TRBD1. The germline gives CDR1 MDHEN, CDR2 SYDVKM. This CDR3 has 15 residues. With V trimmed by 4 bases and J by 8 bases, 11 bases remained unmatched. CDR3 amino acids: CASSSQGDRAGGYTF. The CDR3 coding sequence is TGTGCCAGCAGTTCCCAGGGGGACAGGGCTGGAGGCTACACCTTC.

V usage is TRBV29-1 and J usage is TRBJ2-1; weak D call: TRBD2 (6 bases). CDR3 length: 12 amino acids. The V gene lost 6 bases and the J gene lost 10 bases, with 16 bases spanning the gap. From germline, CDR1 is SQVTM and CDR2 ANQGSEA. This CDR3 reads CSVAEGRSEQFF. The DNA for the CDR3 is TGCAGCGTGGCGGAGGGGCGAAGCGAGCAGTTCTTC.

The genes are TRBV6-1 and TRBJ2-2; 8 positions agree with TRBD2. With V trimmed by 0 bases and J by 5 bases, 5 bases remained unmatched. From germline, CDR1 is MNHNS and CDR2 SASEGT. The CDR3 is 16 amino acids. CDR3 DNA sequence: TGTGCCAGCAGTGAAGCCGGAGCGGGAGCAACCGGGGAGCTGTTTTTT. This translates into CASSEAGAGATGELFF.

The rearrangement joins TRBV7-9 to TRBJ2-7; maybe TRBD1 (6 bases). CDR3 length: 13 residues. Germline lookup yields CDR1 SEHNR and CDR2 FQNEAQ (reference sequence). Trimming took off 1 base at V and 2 bases at J, with 6 bases between the two ends. The CDR3: CASSLGTAYEQYF. CDR3 DNA sequence: TGTGCCAGCAGCTTAGGGACAGCCTACGAGCAGTACTTC. Variable domain in full (rest from reference TRBV7-9 and TRBJ2-7): DTGVSQNPRHKITKRGQNVTFRCDPISEHNRLYWYRQTLGQGPEFLTYFQNEAQLEKSRLLSDRFSAERPKGSFSTLEIQRTEQGDSAMYLCASSLGTAYEQYFGPGTRLTVT.

This clone was counted a single time. V usage is TRBV19 and J usage is TRBJ1-5; possible D gene TRBD1, 6 bases. V shed 5 bases and J shed 0 bases, with 11 bases lying between them. The CDR3 is made up of 15 amino acids. Germline loops: CDR1 LNHDA, CDR2 SQIVND (reference sequence). The DNA of the CDR3 is TGTGCCAGTAGTGTGACAGGCACTAGCAATCAGCCCCAGCATTTT. It yields the protein CASSVTGTSNQPQHF.

The J gene is TRBJ1-2, the V gene TRBV14, with unresolved D. Germline V gene data show CDR1 as SGHDN and CDR2 as FVKESK. V gave up 5 bases and J gave up 2 bases, with 15 bases separating them. The CDR3 runs to 15 residues. CDR3 nucleotide sequence: TGTGCCAGCAGCGCAGAGGAGGGTTTCAACTATGGCTACACCTTC. This sequence encodes CASSAEEGFNYGYTF.